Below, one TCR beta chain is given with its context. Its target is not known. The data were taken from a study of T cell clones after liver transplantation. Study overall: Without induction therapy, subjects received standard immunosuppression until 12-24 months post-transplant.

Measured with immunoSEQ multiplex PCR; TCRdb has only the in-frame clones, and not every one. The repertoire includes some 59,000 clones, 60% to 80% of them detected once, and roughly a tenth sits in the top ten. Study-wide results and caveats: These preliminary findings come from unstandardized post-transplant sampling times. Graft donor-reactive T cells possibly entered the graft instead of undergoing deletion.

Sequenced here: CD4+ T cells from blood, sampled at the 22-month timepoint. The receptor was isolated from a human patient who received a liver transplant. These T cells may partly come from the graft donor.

Here the CDR3 DNA reads TGTGCCAGCTCACCACCCGGAAGCACAAGGGGGGAGCAGTACTTC. Amino acid sequence: CASSPPGSTRGEQYF. The rearrangement joins TRBV18 to TRBJ2-7, with D tentatively TRBD1 (6 bases). This CDR3 is 15 amino acids long. V shed 0 bases and J shed 7 bases, with 16 bases lying between them. CDR1 and CDR2 from the germline V gene are KGHSH and LQKENI.